A selection of T cell receptor beta chains follows, all from one sample in a study of blood T cells in healthy people across ages. TCRdb passed the 5' RACE reads through MiXCR, listing each CDR3 protein once. The repertoire holds roughly 2 million distinct CDR3 sequences, around half seen once, with over 2% in the top ten. The sample taken for sequencing was blood. Receptor source: a woman aged 40 to 50 in good health. Each CDR3 is given with its conserved first and last residue. The order of the fields is clone size, D gene, V gene, J gene, CDR3 DNA, CDR3 protein. The D gene is left open where the match is weak. The size field is filled for only some rows; it gives once, few, many or a size class.

few	TRBD2	TRBV7-2	TRBJ2-1	TGTGCCAGCAGCCCACATAGGACTAGTCCCTCCAATGAGCAGTTCTTC	CASSPHRTSPSNEQFF
-	-	TRBV6-4	TRBJ2-7	TGTGCCAGCAGTGATCGACTAGACAGGGCCTCCTACGAGCAGTACTTC	CASSDRLDRASYEQYF
few	-	TRBV4-2	TRBJ2-1	TGTGCCAGCAGCCAAGAACCGCACAGGAGCAATGAGCAGTTCTTC	CASSQEPHRSNEQFF
-	-	TRBV7-3	TRBJ2-5	TGTGCCAGCAGCCCCCGGTGGCGGGGGCCTCCTAACAATGAGCAGTACTTC	CASSPRWRGPPNNEQYF
-	-	TRBV7-3	TRBJ2-1	TGTGCCAGCAGCTTATTCCAGCATGAGCAGTTCTTC	CASSLFQHEQFF
-	-	TRBV11-2	TRBJ1-2	TGTGCCAGCAGCTTAACGACGGTCTCTTTGGATGGCTACACCTTC	CASSLTTVSLDGYTF
-	-	TRBV20-1	TRBJ2-5	TGCAGTGCCCATGCCGGGACGGGAGAGACCCAGTACTTC	CSAHAGTGETQYF
-	-	TRBV5-4	TRBJ2-7	TGTGCCAGCAGCCCGGACTTGCAGTCCTACGAGCAGTACTTC	CASSPDLQSYEQYF
few	TRBD1	TRBV4-3	TRBJ1-2	TGCGCCAGCAGCGCAACCCACAGGGGAGAAGACTATGGCTACACCTTC	CASSATHRGEDYGYTF
once	-	TRBV28	TRBJ2-5	TGTGCCAGCTCCGGGGGCGGGGCATTCCAAGAGACCCAGTACTTC	CASSGGGAFQETQYF
-	TRBD2	TRBV7-9	TRBJ2-5	TGTGCCAGCAGCCGTGGACTAGCGGGGGTTCTAAAGGAGACCCAGTACTTC	CASSRGLAGVLKETQYF
-	TRBD2	TRBV29-1	TRBJ2-1	TGCAGCGTCTCTAGCGGGGTCTACAATAAGCAGTTCTTC	CSVSSGVYNKQFF
-	-	TRBV6-2/TRBV6-3	TRBJ1-1	TGTGCCAGCCGCCGCGCGGGGCCTGAAGCTTTCTTT	CASRRAGPEAFF
few	-	TRBV20-1	TRBJ2-6	TGCAGTGCTAGAGATCAGTCCGGGTCTGGGGCCAACGTCCTGACTTTC	CSARDQSGSGANVLTF
few	-	TRBV29-1	TRBJ2-1	TGCAGCGTTGACAGAAATGAGCAGTTCTTC	CSVDRNEQFF
-	-	TRBV7-9	TRBJ1-4	TGTGCCAGCAGACCCCCAGTGGGAAAACTGTTTTTT	CASRPPVGKLFF
-	TRBD1	TRBV4-3	TRBJ2-5	TGCGCCAGCAGCCAAAGACAGGGGTTCGAGGAGACCCAGTACTTC	CASSQRQGFEETQYF
once	TRBD1	TRBV10-2	TRBJ1-1	TGCGCCAGCAGTGATTCCCAACGGACAGGGGTCACTGAAGCTTTCTTT	CASSDSQRTGVTEAFF
-	-	TRBV20-1	TRBJ2-5	TGCAGTGCCCCACGAGGTAGCCCTGGAGAGACCCAGTACTTC	CSAPRGSPGETQYF
-	-	TRBV27	TRBJ2-7	TGTGCCAGCAGTTTCTTCGGGGCGAGAAACGAGCAGTACTTC	CASSFFGARNEQYF
-	-	TRBV12-3/TRBV12-4	TRBJ2-7	TGTGCCAGCAGGCCCCGCGGGTGGGAGGCCTACGAGCAGTACTTC	CASRPRGWEAYEQYF
-	-	TRBV4-1	TRBJ1-5	TGCGCCAGCAGCCAAGCGCCCGATCAGCCCCAGCATTTT	CASSQAPDQPQHF